In this sample, the clone carrying this T cell receptor (beta chain) turned up many times. What it binds is unknown. Trimming removed 2 bases at V and 7 bases at J, with 16 bases between. The CDR3 totals 15 residues. In germline, CDR1 is SGHTA, CDR2 FQGNSA. A single record per CDR3 protein comes from TCRdb applying MiXCR to the 5' RACE reads. The sample lists 700,000 to 1,000,000 distinct CDR3 sequences, roughly 10% occurring once. These data come from a study of CD8 T cells in ankylosing spondylitis. Study results and caveats: As reported, disease-linked clones showed significant enrichment in matched ankylosing spondylitis synovial fluid. Before this, some motif variants had been reported in reactive arthritis synovial fluid and blood. Disease-linked clones bore a CD8+ phenotype, appearing relatively rarely in peripheral blood. A TCR beta motif of eight highly homologous variants appeared characteristic of ankylosing spondylitis blood.

This sequence was found in a male donor with ankylosing spondylitis. Material for sequencing was blood, either unsorted or a sorted T cell fraction (not recorded which). This rearrangement joins TRBV7-2 to TRBJ2-3; D is undetermined. This chain's CDR3 is CASSLLSDKGYTQYF. Here the CDR3 DNA reads TGTGCCAGCAGCTTACTGTCGGATAAGGGATATACGCAGTATTTT.